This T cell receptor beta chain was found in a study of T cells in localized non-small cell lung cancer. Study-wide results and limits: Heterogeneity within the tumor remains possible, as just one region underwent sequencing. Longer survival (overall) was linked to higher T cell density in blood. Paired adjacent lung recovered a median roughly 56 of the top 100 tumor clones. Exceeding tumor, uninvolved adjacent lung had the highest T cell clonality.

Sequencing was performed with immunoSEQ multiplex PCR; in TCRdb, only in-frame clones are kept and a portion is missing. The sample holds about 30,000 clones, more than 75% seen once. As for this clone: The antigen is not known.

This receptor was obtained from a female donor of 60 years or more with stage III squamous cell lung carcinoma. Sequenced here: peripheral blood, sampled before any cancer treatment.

Written as DNA, the CDR3 is TGTGCCAGCAGTTCTGGGGGACAGATGAACACTGAAGCTTTCTTT. Its protein is CASSSGGQMNTEAFF. This chain connects TRBV6-5 to TRBJ1-1; 7 bases match TRBD1. The V gene's germline CDR1 is MNHEY and CDR2 SVGAGI. The ends lost 4 bases at V and 0 bases at J; junction bases unmatched: 5. The CDR3 runs to 15 residues.